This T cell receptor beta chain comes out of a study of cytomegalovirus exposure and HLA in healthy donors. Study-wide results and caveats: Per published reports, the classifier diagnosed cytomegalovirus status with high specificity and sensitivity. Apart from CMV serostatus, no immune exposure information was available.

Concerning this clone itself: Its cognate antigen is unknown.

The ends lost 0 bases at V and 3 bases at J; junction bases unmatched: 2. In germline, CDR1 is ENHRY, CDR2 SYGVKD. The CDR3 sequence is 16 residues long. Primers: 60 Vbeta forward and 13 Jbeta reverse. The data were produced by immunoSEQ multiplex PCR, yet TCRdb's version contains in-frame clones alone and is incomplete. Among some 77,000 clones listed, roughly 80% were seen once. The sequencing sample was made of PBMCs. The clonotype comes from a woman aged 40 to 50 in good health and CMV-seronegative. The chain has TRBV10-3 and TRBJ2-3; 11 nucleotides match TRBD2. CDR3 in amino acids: CAISESTSGMTDTQYF. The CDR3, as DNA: TGTGCCATCAGTGAGTCGACTAGCGGGATGACAGATACGCAGTATTTT.